Each of the 24 T cell receptor beta chains below was sequenced from the same sample in a study of a mutant IDH1 vaccine in newly diagnosed glioma. Time point given: baseline, week 1 (first vaccination visit). Sample treatment: pre-vaccination baseline after standard-of-care therapy. Sequencing was performed with immunoSEQ multiplex PCR; in TCRdb, only in-frame clones are kept and a portion is missing. The sample has over 14,000 clones, over 75% seen once. Material: PBMCs, obtained from a glioma patient treated with radiotherapy, temozolomide or both. The receptors were sampled from a woman between 40 and 50 years old with glioma. Some clones in this sample may be carry-over from other donors' samples.

The chain employs TRBV4-1 and TRBJ2-2; a possible D gene is TRBD1 (5 bases). The CDR3 is 18 residues long. Deletions cut 0 bases from V and 5 bases from J, with 19 bases between. From germline, CDR1 is MGHRA and CDR2 YSYEKL. The CDR3 nucleotides read TGCGCCAGCAGCCAAGAAAGGAGCTTAGGACAACGGACCGGGGAGCTGTTTTTT. This codes for CASSQERSLGQRTGELFF.

This sequence joins TRBV7-2 and TRBJ2-3; 7 bases agree with TRBD2. The V and J ends lost 6 bases and 4 bases, in that order; junction bases with no gene match: 16. The CDR3 sequence is 17 residues long. Germline values: CDR1 SGHTA, CDR2 FQGNSA. The CDR3 sequence: CASSSLSGAGLSDTQYF. The CDR3 DNA sequence: TGTGCCAGCAGTAGTCTAAGCGGGGCGGGCCTCTCAGATACGCAGTATTTT. The entire variable domain, with the rest obtained from reference TRBV7-2 and TRBJ2-3, is as follows: GAGVSQSPSNKVTEKGKDVELRCDPISGHTALYWYRQSLGQGLEFLIYFQGNSAPDKSGLPSDRFSAERTGGSVSTLTIQRTQQEDSAVYLCASSSLSGAGLSDTQYFGPGTRLTVL.

The rearrangement joins TRBV7-6 to TRBJ2-7, with a tentative D call TRBD2 (5 bases). Trimming removed 4 bases from V and 2 bases from J, with 18 bases in between. This CDR3 is 16 amino acids long. The V gene's germline CDR1 is SGHVS and CDR2 FNYEAQ. CDR3 protein: CASSSYNDEGTYEQYF. CDR3 in DNA: TGTGCCAGCAGCTCCTACAACGATGAGGGAACCTACGAGCAGTACTTC.

This sequence joins TRBV4-2 and TRBJ2-1, with D possibly TRBD2 on 5 matching bases. Germline V gene lookup returns CDR1 LGHNA and CDR2 YNFKEQ. This CDR3 spans 14 amino acids. V lost 3 bases to trimming and J lost 6 bases, with 12 bases between them. CDR3: CASSQVGSVNEQFF. In DNA, the CDR3 is TGTGCCAGCAGCCAGGTAGGGAGCGTCAATGAGCAGTTCTTC.

V usage is TRBV19 and J usage is TRBJ1-1, with D possibly being TRBD1 (6 bases). Germline V lookup: CDR1 LNHDA, CDR2 SQIVND (reference sequence). The CDR3 is 14 amino acids. V was shortened by 6 bases and J by 0 bases, with 11 bases between the two germline ends. The CDR3: CASRDSPVNTEAFF. DNA for the CDR3: TGTGCCAGTAGGGACAGCCCAGTGAACACTGAAGCTTTCTTT.

This chain connects TRBV27 to TRBJ2-7; 7 bases map to TRBD1. Trimming at V came to 6 bases and at J to 3 bases, leaving 5 bases not matched to a gene. The CDR3 spans 13 residues. Germline CDR1 MNHEY, CDR2 SMNVEV (reference sequence). CDR3 in amino acids: CASRLAGGYEQYF. CDR3 nucleotides: TGTGCCAGCAGACTTGCAGGGGGCTACGAGCAGTACTTC.

The chain employs TRBV4-1 and TRBJ1-1, with TRBD1 matching over 10 bases. Germline loops: CDR1 MGHRA, CDR2 YSYEKL. The ends lost 4 bases at V and 1 base at J; junction bases unmatched: 3. The CDR3 is 15 residues long. Here the CDR3 DNA reads TGCGCCAGCAGCCTGGGACAGGGGACGAACACTGAAGCTTTCTTT. Protein product: CASSLGQGTNTEAFF.

The V call is TRBV5-8, the J call TRBJ1-5; D is unclear. The CDR3 consists of 13 residues. The V end was cut by 1 base, the J end by 14 bases, with 16 bases between. Germline-derived CDR1 and CDR2 are SGHTS and YDEGEE. CDR3 residues: CASSLKEGRLEHF. The CDR3 DNA reads as TGTGCCAGCAGCTTGAAGGAGGGCCGGCTTGAGCATTTT. Variable domain in full (rest from reference TRBV5-8 and TRBJ1-5): EAGVTQSPTHLIKTRGQQATLRCSPISGHTSVYWYQQALGLGLQFLLWYDEGEERNRGNFPPRFSGRQFPNYSSELNVNALELEDSALYLCASSLKEGRLEHFGDGTRLSIL.

The CDR3 DNA reads as TGTGCCATCGCCCAAGACCGCCCGGGCTCTGGGGCCAACGTCCTGACTTTC. Its translation: CAIAQDRPGSGANVLTF. The chain employs TRBV10-3 and TRBJ2-6, with D hard to call. The CDR3 is 17 amino acids. Germline lookup yields CDR1 ENHRY and CDR2 SYGVKD. Trimming cost V 8 bases and J 0 bases, with 17 bases left between them.

This chain connects TRBV30 to TRBJ1-2, with D tentatively TRBD1 (5 bases). Trimming pared 0 bases from V and 7 bases from J, leaving 9 bases between. The CDR3 has 12 residues. Per the germline V gene, CDR1 is GTSNPN and CDR2 is SVGIG (reference sequence). The CDR3 is CAWSVNQGGYTF. The CDR3 nucleotides are TGTGCCTGGAGTGTCAACCAGGGTGGCTACACCTTC.

The V call is TRBV6-1, the J call TRBJ2-3, with D possibly TRBD1 on 5 matching bases. With 7 bases removed from V and 1 base from J, the gap between germline ends came to 15 bases. CDR1 and CDR2 from the germline V gene are MNHNS and SASEGT. CDR3 size: 15 residues. The CDR3 loop reads CASTRTGSRTDTQYF. CDR3 nucleotides: TGTGCCAGCACCCGCACAGGCTCTCGCACAGATACGCAGTATTTT.

Only one count was recorded for this clone. J is TRBJ2-3 and V is TRBV4-1; the match to TRBD2 covers 15 bases. With 4 bases clipped from V and 4 bases from J, the junction kept 9 bases outside the gene matches. The CDR3 has 18 residues. The V gene's germline CDR1 is MGHRA and CDR2 YSYEKL. The CDR3 here is CASSPGLAGGSNPDTQYF. The DNA of the CDR3 is TGCGCCAGCAGCCCGGGACTAGCGGGGGGCTCGAATCCAGATACGCAGTATTTT.

The CDR3 loop reads CASSTGLVGLNTEAFF. In nucleotides, the CDR3 is TGCGCCAGCAGCACAGGGCTAGTCGGGCTGAACACTGAAGCTTTCTTT. The rearrangement joins TRBV5-1 to TRBJ1-1; possibly TRBD1 for D (6 bases). In germline, CDR1 is SGHRS, CDR2 YFSETQ. The CDR3 is 16 amino acids. V lost 4 bases and J 0 bases, leaving 16 bases between the germline ends.

The gene calls are TRBV5-1 and TRBJ2-7; 11 bases fit TRBD2. Germline V gene sequence: CDR1 SGHRS, CDR2 YFSETQ. Trimming took 0 bases from V and 3 from J; bases not matched to a gene: 2. The CDR3 consists of 15 residues. The CDR3 DNA reads as TGCGCCAGCAGCTTGGGGCTAGCGGGAGGCTACGAGCAGTACTTC. Amino acids: CASSLGLAGGYEQYF.

The rearrangement links TRBV27 to TRBJ2-1; 9 bases map to TRBD2. J lost 7 bases, V lost 3 bases, and 4 bases had no gene match. CDR1 is MNHEY, CDR2 SMNVEV, per germline (reference sequence). The CDR3 is 14 residues long. In DNA, the CDR3 is TGTGCCAGCAGTTTGGGGCGGGAGGGGAATGAGCAGTTCTTC. Protein: CASSLGREGNEQFF.

The V call is TRBV5-5, the J call TRBJ1-4; D gene ambiguous. Germline values: CDR1 SGHKS, CDR2 YYEKEE (reference sequence). The CDR3 runs 14 residues. The ends were cut back, 0 bases at V and 7 bases at J, with 10 bases in the middle. In DNA form, the CDR3 reads TGTGCCAGCAGCTTGGGCCTCAAGAGTGAAAAACTGTTTTTT. It is translated as CASSLGLKSEKLFF.

The V call is TRBV6-1, the J call TRBJ1-1; D remains ambiguous. Germline lookup yields CDR1 MNHNS and CDR2 SASEGT. Trimming left V 5 bases short and J 8 bases short, with 12 bases between. This CDR3 region has 12 residues. As DNA, the CDR3 is TGTGCCAGCAGTTTAAGAAGGTTAGAAGCTTTCTTT. Translation gives CASSLRRLEAFF.

The chain uses TRBV14 and TRBJ1-2; 8 bases are shared with TRBD1. Germline V CDR1 and CDR2: SGHDN, FVKESK. This CDR3 has 15 amino acids. Unmatched junction bases numbered 7, after V lost 2 bases and J lost 5 bases. DNA of the CDR3: TGTGCCAGCAGCCAATCAGGGGGCCAAGGGTATGGCTACACCTTC. It is translated as CASSQSGGQGYGYTF.

The CDR3 here is CASSPGQGSYEQYF. The CDR3, as DNA: TGCGCCAGCAGCCCGGGACAGGGGTCCTACGAGCAGTACTTC. The chain carries TRBV4-1 and TRBJ2-7; 10 bases fit TRBD1. CDR1 and CDR2 (germline): MGHRA, YSYEKL. This CDR3 has 14 residues. The ends lost 4 bases at V and 1 base at J; junction bases unmatched: 1.

The J gene is TRBJ1-4, the V gene TRBV10-3, with 9 bases matching TRBD1. V lost 10 bases to trimming and J lost 5 bases; unmatched junction nucleotides: 5. This CDR3 has 13 residues. CDR1 ENHRY and CDR2 SYGVKD come from the germline V gene. Here the CDR3 reads CATRTGANEKLFF. The CDR3 DNA is TGTGCCACACGGACAGGGGCGAATGAAAAACTGTTTTTT.

V is TRBV6-6 and J is TRBJ2-1; 10 bases are shared with TRBD2. V lost 6 bases, J lost 4 bases, and 9 bases stayed unmatched. Germline CDR1 reads MNHNY; CDR2 reads SVGAGI (reference sequence). The CDR3 is 16 residues long. CDR3 protein: CASSPLPGLAYNEQFF. CDR3 nucleotide sequence: TGTGCCAGCAGCCCCCTCCCGGGACTAGCGTACAATGAGCAGTTCTTC.

The chain is built from TRBV29-1 and TRBJ1-1; D possibly corresponds to TRBD1 (5 bases). The CDR3 spans 14 residues. Germline loops: CDR1 SQVTM, CDR2 ANQGSEA. Trimming took 0 bases from V and 6 from J, leaving 14 bases between them. The CDR3 sequence: CSVEDPGGWPEAFF. The CDR3 coding sequence is TGCAGCGTTGAAGATCCGGGGGGGTGGCCTGAAGCTTTCTTT.

The rearrangement joins TRBV13 to TRBJ1-2, with 8 positions matching TRBD1. Losses at the gene ends were 5 bases for V and 6 bases for J; bases not matched to a gene: 8. CDR1 and CDR2 (germline): PRHDT, FYEKMQ (reference sequence). CDR3 length: 14 amino acids. CDR3 coding DNA: TGTGCCAGCAGCATGACAGGGGCAAGTGATGGCTACACCTTC. This translates into CASSMTGASDGYTF.

This chain links TRBV2 with TRBJ2-2; the match to TRBD2 covers 15 bases. The germline V gene encodes CDR1 SNHLY and CDR2 FYNNEI. The CDR3 sequence is 16 residues long. Unmatched junction bases numbered 6, after V lost 6 bases and J lost 7 bases. For the CDR3, the DNA is TGTGCCAGCAGCTTTGGACTAGCGGGAGGGGACGGGGAGCTGTTTTTT. It encodes CASSFGLAGGDGELFF.